The 23 T cell receptor beta chains presented below share a single source sample, sequenced in a study of blood T cell repertoires in COVID-19. The method was immunoSEQ multiplex PCR; TCRdb's version includes in-frame clones alone and lacks a portion of them. The sample consists of about 210,000 clones, about 91% of them appearing once. The sample comprised peripheral blood. The receptors shown here come from a man in his thirties or forties with acute or convalescent COVID-19.

The chain couples TRBV11-2 to TRBJ1-6; possibly TRBD1 for D (5 bases). This CDR3 is 15 amino acids long. V shed 6 bases and J shed 9 bases, with 18 bases lying between them. Per germline, CDR1 SGHAT and CDR2 FQNNGV. This chain's CDR3 is CASRDFGGMASPLHF. The CDR3 DNA follows: TGTGCCAGCAGGGACTTTGGGGGGATGGCTTCACCCCTCCACTTT. Complete variable domain (other parts from reference TRBV11-2 and TRBJ1-6): EAGVAQSPRYKIIEKRQSVAFWCNPISGHATLYWYQQILGQGPKLLIQFQNNGVVDDSQLPKDRFSAERLKGVDSTLKIQPAKLEDSAVYLCASRDFGGMASPLHFGNGTRLTVT.

The DNA of the CDR3 is TGTGCCAGCAGTTCTACCGCGGGACGAAACACCGGGGAGCTGTTTTTT. This gives the protein CASSSTAGRNTGELFF. The rearrangement uses TRBV28 and TRBJ2-2, with D perhaps TRBD2 (6 bases). There are 16 residues in the CDR3. V was pared by 4 bases and J by 2 bases, with 14 bases between. The germline V gene has CDR1 MDHEN and CDR2 SYDVKM.

This chain joins TRBV28 and TRBJ1-2; D is unresolved. The CDR3 is made up of 11 amino acids. Trimming cost V 10 bases and J 2 bases, with 8 bases left between them. Germline V gene data show CDR1 as MDHEN and CDR2 as SYDVKM. The CDR3 nucleotides are TGTGCCACCTACGGGAACTATGGCTACACCTTC. This gives the protein CATYGNYGYTF.

A word on this clone: This CDR3 fails to terminate in the conserved phenylalanine or tryptophan, so it likely reflects a read error. The DNA is left out, because the CDR3 cannot be placed on it with certainty; the CDR3 is given as TCRdb lists it. The CDR3 reads CASSEVGLIKEGPRI. The rearrangement links TRBV6-1 to TRBJ2-7; TRBD2 is the table's D call, not checked against the DNA. The CDR3 contains 15 residues when both ends are counted. Germline V CDR1 and CDR2: MNHNS, SASEGT.

This clone was counted only a few times. The gene calls are TRBV18 and TRBJ1-4, with a weak D call TRBD1 (5 bases). Per germline, CDR1 KGHSH and CDR2 LQKENI. CDR3 size: 14 residues. The germline V and J ends were trimmed by 6 bases and 5 bases, with 13 bases remaining between them. The CDR3 DNA reads TGTGCCAGCTCCGACGGGGGACGGAATGAAAAACTGTTTTTT. Its translation is CASSDGGRNEKLFF.

This chain joins TRBV7-9 and TRBJ2-1; 7 bases are shared with TRBD1. The length of the CDR3 is 15 residues. The V gene's germline CDR1 is SEHNR and CDR2 FQNEAQ (reference sequence). The V segment lost 0 bases and the J segment 3 bases; nucleotides outside the gene matches: 2. The CDR3 reads CASSLAGTVYNEQFF. The CDR3 bases are TGTGCCAGCAGCTTAGCCGGGACAGTCTACAATGAGCAGTTCTTC.

The genes are TRBV19 and TRBJ2-1; possibly TRBD2 for D (5 bases). Trimming pared 7 bases from V and 5 bases from J, leaving 15 bases between. The CDR3 length is 14 residues. The germline gives CDR1 LNHDA, CDR2 SQIVND (reference sequence). This chain's CDR3 is CASTRAPGNNEQFF. In DNA form, the CDR3 reads TGTGCCAGTACCCGGGCGCCGGGGAACAATGAGCAGTTCTTC.

The chain combines TRBV2 with TRBJ1-5, with 9 bases lining up with TRBD1. This CDR3 region has 17 residues. V gave up 6 bases and J gave up 0 bases; unmatched junction bases: 9. CDR1 and CDR2 from the germline V gene are SNHLY and FYNNEI. This CDR3 reads CASRDRGRLYSNQPQHF. As DNA, the CDR3 is TGTGCCAGCAGGGACAGGGGCAGACTTTATAGCAATCAGCCCCAGCATTTT.

The chain employs TRBV28 and TRBJ1-1; 9 bases are a match to TRBD1. This CDR3 has 15 amino acids. The V gene end was trimmed by 8 bases and the J gene end by 8 bases; junction bases not matched to a gene: 15. In germline, CDR1 is MDHEN, CDR2 SYDVKM. This CDR3 reads CASAAGTGLAVEAFF. In DNA, the CDR3 is TGTGCCAGCGCGGCCGGGACAGGGCTTGCTGTGGAAGCTTTCTTT. The full variable domain, its missing parts supplied by reference TRBV28 and TRBJ1-1, is DVKVTQSSRYLVKRTGEKVFLECVQDMDHENMFWYRQDPGLGLRLIYFSYDVKMKEKGDIPEGYSVSREKKERFSLILESASTNQTSMYLCASAAGTGLAVEAFFGQGTRLTVV.

The chain has TRBV18 and TRBJ2-7, with D possibly matching TRBD1 (5 bases). Germline values: CDR1 KGHSH, CDR2 LQKENI. Trimming cost V 3 bases and J 7 bases, with 16 bases left between them. This CDR3 region has 14 residues. DNA for the CDR3: TGTGCCAGCTCACCGCAGGGTCTGGAACGGGAGCAGTACTTC. Protein product: CASSPQGLEREQYF.

The chain joins TRBV7-2 to TRBJ2-7, with TRBD2 identical over 7 bases. V gave up 5 bases and J gave up 0 bases; unmatched junction bases: 7. This CDR3 spans 15 amino acids. CDR1 SGHTA and CDR2 FQGNSA come from the germline V gene. As DNA, the CDR3 is TGTGCCAGCAGCCAACTAGCGTCATACTCCTACGAGCAGTACTTC. Its translation: CASSQLASYSYEQYF.

Worth noting for this clone: This sample also contains other DNA sequences that code for the same CDR3. The CDR3: CASSPRQGTDTQYF. The DNA for the CDR3 is TGTGCCAGCAGCCCGAGACAGGGCACAGATACGCAGTATTTT. The chain employs TRBV7-9 and TRBJ2-3, with a possible D match to TRBD1 (6 bases). This CDR3 is 14 amino acids long. V dropped 5 bases and J dropped 1 base, with 10 bases sitting between them. Germline assignment: CDR1 SEHNR and CDR2 FQNEAQ (reference sequence).

The genes are TRBV14 and TRBJ2-1; D not resolved. CDR1 and CDR2 from the germline V gene are SGHDN and FVKESK. The CDR3 loop spans 15 amino acids. Deletions cut 5 bases from V and 7 bases from J, with 18 bases between. For the CDR3, the DNA is TGTGCCAGCAGCTACAAAATCGGCTACGGGAATGAGCAGTTCTTC. As protein: CASSYKIGYGNEQFF.

The CDR3 spells CASSFTGYEQYF. DNA of the CDR3: TGTGCCAGCAGTTTCACGGGATACGAGCAGTACTTC. The V and J genes are TRBV12-3 or TRBV12-4 and TRBJ2-7, with D possibly matching TRBD2 (5 bases). This CDR3 region has 12 residues. V was shortened by 3 bases and J by 4 bases, with 7 bases between the two germline ends.

The chain carries TRBV20-1 and TRBJ1-2; D is ambiguous. CDR1 and CDR2 from the germline V gene are DFQATT and SNEGSKA (reference sequence). The V end lost 6 bases, the J end lost 6 bases, and 5 bases lay between the germline ends. This CDR3 is 9 amino acids long. The CDR3 DNA sequence: TGCAGTGCCCCGGATGGCTACACCTTC. Encoded protein: CSAPDGYTF.

The J gene is TRBJ1-3, the V gene TRBV30, with no clear D. This CDR3 contains 15 residues. Germline lookup yields CDR1 GTSNPN and CDR2 SVGIG (reference sequence). Trimming took off 4 bases at V and 1 base at J, with 14 bases between the two ends. Here the CDR3 reads CAWTRNGLSGNTIYF. CDR3 coding DNA: TGTGCCTGGACTCGAAACGGACTTTCTGGAAACACCATATATTTT.

The rearrangement links TRBV7-6 to TRBJ2-6; TRBD1 aligns across 7 bases. After removal of 5 bases from V and 2 bases from J, the junction contained 9 bases not matched to a gene. Germline V gives CDR1 SGHVS, CDR2 FNYEAQ. There are 17 residues in the CDR3. CDR3 DNA: TGTGCCAGCAGCCCCACAGGGGACGGAACTGGGGCCAACGTCCTGACTTTC. This translates into CASSPTGDGTGANVLTF.

The V and J genes are TRBV28 and TRBJ2-1; D possibly corresponds to TRBD1 (6 bases). V was shortened by 2 bases and J by 5 bases, with 7 bases between the two germline ends. Germline CDR1 MDHEN, CDR2 SYDVKM. There are 13 residues in the CDR3. CDR3 sequence: CASSLNRDNEQFF. The DNA for the CDR3 is TGTGCCAGCAGTTTAAACAGGGACAATGAGCAGTTCTTC.

This chain links TRBV7-9 with TRBJ1-1, with a possible D match to TRBD1 (5 bases). Per the germline V gene, CDR1 is SEHNR and CDR2 is FQNEAQ (reference sequence). V lost 4 bases and J lost 6, with 9 bases in between. The CDR3 spans 12 residues. CDR3: CASSSTGAEAFF. The CDR3 bases are TGTGCCAGCAGCTCAACAGGAGCTGAAGCTTTCTTT.

The chain recombines TRBV5-5 with TRBJ2-7; TRBD2 matches 8 bases. The germline CDR1 and CDR2 sequences are SGHKS and YYEKEE (reference sequence). This CDR3 is 16 amino acids long. J lost 2 bases, V lost 1 base, and 8 bases had no gene match. The CDR3 is CASSLTGGTVTYEQYF. The CDR3 nucleotides read TGTGCCAGCAGCTTGACGGGAGGGACCGTAACCTACGAGCAGTACTTC.

The chain has TRBV7-2 and TRBJ2-3; 8 nucleotides line up with TRBD2. This CDR3 comprises 19 residues. In germline, CDR1 is SGHTA, CDR2 FQGNSA. The junction had 19 bases not matched to a gene; V was cut back by 0 bases and J by 8 bases. The CDR3 coding sequence is TGTGCCAGCAGCTTAGCGCGACTTCGAGCGGGGGCCTTCCTGCCTACGCAGTATTTT. This sequence encodes CASSLARLRAGAFLPTQYF.

The chain carries TRBV5-1 and TRBJ2-1; the match to TRBD2 covers 11 bases. The trim removed 4 bases at V and 5 bases at J, leaving 17 bases unmatched. Looked up from germline, CDR1 is SGHRS and CDR2 is YFSETQ. The CDR3 extends over 19 amino acids. CDR3 nucleotides: TGCGCCAGCAGCAGCAATAGCGGGGGGGCCTTGAGGATTCACAATGAGCAGTTCTTC. It encodes CASSSNSGGALRIHNEQFF.

The rearrangement uses TRBV27 and TRBJ2-7; 13 positions agree with TRBD2. From germline, CDR1 is MNHEY and CDR2 SMNVEV (reference sequence). The CDR3 covers 16 residues. V lost 3 bases and J lost 4; bases outside the gene matches: 6. CDR3 nucleotides: TGTGCCAGCAGTTTCGGACTAGCGGGAGTCGGGTACGAGCAGTACTTC. This codes for CASSFGLAGVGYEQYF.